This TCR beta chain comes out of a study of T-cell reconstitution after alpha-beta-depleted transplantation in children. Study-wide points: A year had passed since transplant, and T-cell counts and diversity by then came mostly from newly produced T cells.

Germline CDR1 is SEHNR and CDR2 is FQNEAQ (reference sequence). The CDR3 totals 17 residues. The ends lost 5 bases at V and 5 bases at J; junction bases unmatched: 11. Preparation of the TCRbeta library involved a method that used unique molecular identifiers. TCRdb processed the PCR reads anew with MiXCR; each CDR3 protein has one entry. The data contain 250,000 to 350,000 distinct CDR3 sequences, 20% to 30% of them singletons. This clonotype was seen many times. The target antigen is unknown. This specimen was PBMCs, mostly from graft donor cells, taken 180 days after TCRalphabeta/CD19-depleted stem cell transplant. This sequence was found in a male patient aged 5 to 17 who had a stem cell transplant for acute lymphoblastic leukemia, so the T cells may come from the graft donor. The chain carries TRBV7-9 and TRBJ2-7; TRBD2 matches 14 bases. The CDR3 DNA is TGTGCCAGCAGCCCAGCCCCGGAGACTAGCGGGAGGGACGAGCAGTACTTC. Residues: CASSPAPETSGRDEQYF.